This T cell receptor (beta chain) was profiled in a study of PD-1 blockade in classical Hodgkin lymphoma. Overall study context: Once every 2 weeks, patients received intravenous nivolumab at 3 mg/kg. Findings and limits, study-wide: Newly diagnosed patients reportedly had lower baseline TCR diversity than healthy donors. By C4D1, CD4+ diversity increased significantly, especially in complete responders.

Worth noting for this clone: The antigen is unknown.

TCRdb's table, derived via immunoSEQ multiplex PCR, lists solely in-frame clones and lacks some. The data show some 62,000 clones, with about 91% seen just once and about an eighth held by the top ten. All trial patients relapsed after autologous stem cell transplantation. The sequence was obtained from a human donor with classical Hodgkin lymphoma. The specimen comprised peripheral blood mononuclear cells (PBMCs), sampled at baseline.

DNA of the CDR3: TGTGCCAGCAGGACGGGACTAGCGGGGACTCGCACAGATACGCAGTATTTT. Protein product: CASRTGLAGTRTDTQYF. The chain has TRBV7-2 and TRBJ2-3, with 13 bases that match TRBD2. With V trimmed by 6 bases and J by 1 base, 7 bases remained unmatched. CDR1 SGHTA and CDR2 FQGNSA come from the germline V gene. CDR3 length: 17 amino acids.